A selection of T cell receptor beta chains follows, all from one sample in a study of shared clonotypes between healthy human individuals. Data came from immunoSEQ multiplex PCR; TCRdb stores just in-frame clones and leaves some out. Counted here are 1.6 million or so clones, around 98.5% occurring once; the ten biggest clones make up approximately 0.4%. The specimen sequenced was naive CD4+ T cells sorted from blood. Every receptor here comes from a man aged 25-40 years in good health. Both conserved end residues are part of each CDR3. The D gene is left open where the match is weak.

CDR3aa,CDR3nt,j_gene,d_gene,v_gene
CASSPDRRNTGELFF,TGTGCCAGCAGCCCCGACAGGAGGAACACCGGGGAGCTGTTTTTT,TRBJ2-2,-,TRBV5-4
CSVGGPGTIQQYF,TGCAGCGTTGGGGGGCCAGGGACCATCCAACAGTACTTC,TRBJ2-7,-,TRBV29-1
CASSPLDRASYEQYF,TGTGCCAGCAGTCCGTTGGACAGGGCTTCCTACGAGCAGTACTTC,TRBJ2-7,TRBD1,TRBV27
CASSSGDYTDTQYF,TGCGCCAGCAGCTCTGGGGACTACACAGATACGCAGTATTTT,TRBJ2-3,TRBD2,TRBV5-1
CASSATVLGGGSRYEQYF,TGTGCCAGCAGCGCCACCGTCCTCGGCGGCGGGAGTAGGTACGAGCAGTACTTC,TRBJ2-7,TRBD2,TRBV9
CASSDRVTGEYEQYF,TGTGCCAGCAGTGACAGGGTTACTGGGGAGTACGAGCAGTACTTC,TRBJ2-7,-,TRBV6-1
CASSLEPDRDAYSYEQYF,TGCGCCAGCAGCCTTGAGCCCGACCGGGACGCTTACTCCTACGAGCAGTACTTC,TRBJ2-7,-,TRBV5-1
CASSQDVQEKLFF,TGTGCCAGCAGCCAAGATGTGCAGGAAAAACTGTTTTTT,TRBJ1-4,-,TRBV14
CASSVEAHHYEQYF,TGTGCCAGCAGCGTAGAAGCCCACCACTACGAGCAGTACTTC,TRBJ2-7,-,TRBV9
CSAQPGGNPYEQYF,TGCAGCGCCCAGCCGGGCGGGAACCCCTACGAGCAGTACTTC,TRBJ2-7,-,TRBV29-1
CASSIANTGELFF,TGTGCCAGTAGTATTGCGAACACCGGGGAGCTGTTTTTT,TRBJ2-2,-,TRBV19
CASRKTRTGGLEQYF,TGTGCCAGCAGAAAGACACGGACAGGGGGTCTCGAGCAGTACTTC,TRBJ2-7,TRBD1,TRBV27
CASSNLGQGINTEAFF,TGTGCCAGCAGCAATCTGGGACAGGGGATTAACACTGAAGCTTTCTTT,TRBJ1-1,TRBD1,TRBV5-4
CASSQLRETGNEQFF,TGTGCCAGCTCCCAACTTCGGGAGACCGGCAATGAGCAGTTCTTC,TRBJ2-1,-,TRBV18
CASSPRPFPLQETQYF,TGTGCCAGCAGCCCTAGGCCTTTTCCCCTCCAAGAGACCCAGTACTTC,TRBJ2-5,-,TRBV5-4
CASSLRGSTEKLFF,TGTGCCAGCAGCTTGAGGGGCTCTACGGAAAAACTGTTTTTT,TRBJ1-4,-,TRBV5-4
CASSLPPHEQYF,TGTGCCAGTAGTCTCCCCCCCCACGAGCAGTACTTC,TRBJ2-7,-,TRBV19
CASSTPRTGEAGELFF,TGTGCCAGCTCAACTCCTAGGACAGGGGAGGCCGGGGAGCTGTTTTTT,TRBJ2-2,TRBD1,TRBV18
CASSEVLNTEAFF,TGCGCCAGCAGCGAGGTATTGAACACTGAAGCTTTCTTT,TRBJ1-1,-,TRBV5-1
CASTGPYEQYF,TGTGCCAGCACGGGACCCTACGAGCAGTACTTC,TRBJ2-7,-,TRBV28
CASSLWGTGELFF,TGCGCCAGCAGCTTGTGGGGGACCGGGGAGCTGTTTTTT,TRBJ2-2,-,TRBV5-1
CASSGTAYTEQYF,TGTGCCAGTAGTGGGACAGCGTACACCGAGCAGTACTTC,TRBJ2-7,TRBD1,TRBV19
CASSLSTGADTQYF,TGTGCCAGCAGTTTATCCACGGGGGCAGATACGCAGTATTTT,TRBJ2-3,-,TRBV27
CASSPVIGSGNTIYF,TGTGCCAGCTCACCCGTGATAGGGTCCGGAAACACCATATATTTT,TRBJ1-3,-,TRBV18
CASTFGTGNNEQFF,TGTGCCAGCACCTTCGGGACAGGGAACAATGAGCAGTTCTTC,TRBJ2-1,TRBD1,TRBV6-5
CASSVALNTEAFF,TGTGCCAGCAGCGTAGCACTGAACACTGAAGCTTTCTTT,TRBJ1-1,-,TRBV9